The rows below give T cell receptor beta chains drawn from one sample of a study of blood T cell repertoires in COVID-19. Here immunoSEQ multiplex PCR was the method, and the copy in TCRdb shows in-frame clones only, minus some. There are about 77,000 clones in the sample; approximately 80% occur only once, and 4% to 5.5% lies in the top ten. Sample: peripheral blood. These receptors were taken from a woman in her 70s with acute or convalescent COVID-19. Both conserved end residues are part of each CDR3. The order of the fields is CDR3 protein, CDR3 DNA, V gene, CDR3 length, D gene, J gene, clone size. The D gene is left open where the match is weak. Size is omitted from some rows. Given values are once, few, many or a class for expanded clones.

CAISESVGTAYEQYF,TGTGCCATCAGTGAGTCGGTGGGCACAGCCTACGAGCAGTACTTC,TRBV10-3,15,-,TRBJ2-7,-
CASSALLRGELFF,TGTGCCAGCAGCGCCCTTCTCAGGGGGGAGCTGTTTTTT,TRBV9,13,-,TRBJ2-2,-
CSVEGQPDFYGYTF,TGCAGCGTTGAGGGACAGCCTGACTTCTATGGCTACACCTTC,TRBV29-1,14,TRBD1,TRBJ1-2,-
CASSQGLSTEAFF,TGTGCCAGCAGCCAGGGACTGTCCACTGAAGCTTTCTTT,TRBV3-1/TRBV3-2,13,-,TRBJ1-1,-
CASSDPGGVYTF,TGCGCCAGCAGTGACCCAGGGGGCGTCTACACCTTC,TRBV10-2,12,TRBD1,TRBJ1-2,-
CASSSDRAFKTGELFF,TGTGCCAGCAGCTCGGACAGGGCGTTCAAGACCGGGGAGCTGTTTTTT,TRBV11-1,16,TRBD1,TRBJ2-2,-
CASSGPGQGVTPNEKLFF,TGTGCCAGCAGTGGCCCGGGACAGGGGGTAACTCCTAATGAAAAACTGTTTTTT,TRBV2,18,TRBD1,TRBJ1-4,-
CASSPRGSGGYNEQFF,TGTGCCAGCAGCCCTCGCGGGAGCGGGGGCTACAATGAGCAGTTCTTC,TRBV9,16,TRBD2,TRBJ2-1,-
CAIRGGPDYGYTF,TGTGCCATCCGGGGAGGACCTGACTATGGCTACACCTTC,TRBV7-2,13,-,TRBJ1-2,-
CASSWGQGAGEQYF,TGTGCCAGCAGTTGGGGACAGGGGGCAGGGGAGCAGTACTTC,TRBV27,14,TRBD1,TRBJ2-7,few
CASSQDTRPREAFF,TGCGCCAGCAGCCAAGATACGCGGCCAAGGGAAGCTTTCTTT,TRBV4-3,14,-,TRBJ1-1,-
CASSEYRGWGQPQHF,TGTGCCAGCAGTGAGTACAGGGGATGGGGTCAGCCCCAGCATTTT,TRBV6-1,15,TRBD1,TRBJ1-5,-